The 22 T cell receptor beta chains below were found in one sample sequenced in a study of T-cell memory formation after mild COVID-19. TCRdb passed the 5' RACE reads through MiXCR, listing each CDR3 protein once. In the table there are 500,000 to 600,000 distinct CDR3 sequences, roughly 18% of which are singletons. Specimen: PBMCs or a T cell subset sorted from them (not recorded which). All receptors derive from an adult woman who had mild COVID-19 (a few samples of this study predate the infection). Cell type and time point are not known.

The CDR3 bases are TGTGCCAGCAGTGAAACGGGACAGGGCACCTACGAGCAGTACTTC. Translation: CASSETGQGTYEQYF. The rearrangement joins TRBV25-1 to TRBJ2-7; 9 positions agree with TRBD1. The germline gives CDR1 MGHDK, CDR2 SYGVNS. The CDR3 has 15 residues. J was trimmed by 2 bases and V by 2 bases; bases with no gene match: 4.

This rearrangement joins TRBV20-1 to TRBJ1-4, with D uncertain. Per the germline V gene, CDR1 is DFQATT and CDR2 is SNEGSKA (reference sequence). This CDR3 spans 11 amino acids. V was pared by 7 bases and J by 2 bases, with 5 bases between. CDR3 amino acids: CSVLTNEKLFF. CDR3 nucleotides: TGCAGTGTTTTGACTAATGAAAAACTGTTTTTT.

The genes are TRBV5-1 and TRBJ2-1, with D maybe TRBD2 (7 bases). The V end lost 0 bases, the J end lost 3 bases, and 13 bases lay between the germline ends. Looked up from germline, CDR1 is SGHRS and CDR2 is YFSETQ. The CDR3 runs to 16 residues. The CDR3 spells CASSLGGGGNYNEQFF. The CDR3 DNA follows: TGCGCCAGCAGCTTGGGCGGCGGGGGCAACTACAATGAGCAGTTCTTC.

This clonotype was counted a few times. The rearrangement uses TRBV11-3 and TRBJ2-1; tentative D call: TRBD2 (5 bases). V lost 5 bases and J lost 8, with 16 bases in between. CDR3 size: 14 residues. Germline assignment: CDR1 SGHNT and CDR2 YENEEA. In DNA, the CDR3 is TGTGCCAGCAGCCCCCGTGGGGAGAACTATGAGCAGTTCTTC. It yields the protein CASSPRGENYEQFF.

The chain links TRBV2 to TRBJ2-5; 10 bases map to TRBD2. In germline, CDR1 is SNHLY, CDR2 FYNNEI. CDR3 length equals 14 residues. V was clipped by 6 bases and J by 4 bases; unmatched bases: 5. As DNA, the CDR3 is TGTGCCAGCAGAAAGCGGGGGGGCCCAGAGACCCAGTACTTC. Translating it yields CASRKRGGPETQYF.

The chain carries TRBV5-1 and TRBJ2-1; 8 bases line up with TRBD1. Per the germline V gene, CDR1 is SGHRS and CDR2 is YFSETQ. The V and J ends lost 0 bases and 9 bases, in that order; junction bases with no gene match: 5. The CDR3 is made up of 14 amino acids. CDR3 nucleotide sequence: TGCGCCAGCAGCTTGGCAGCAGGGGGCGGTGAGCAGTTCTTC. This translates into CASSLAAGGGEQFF.

The V and J genes are TRBV12-3 or TRBV12-4 and TRBJ2-7; D tentatively fits TRBD1 or TRBD2 (6 bases each). This CDR3 is built from 13 residues. V lost 8 bases, J lost 3 bases, and 14 bases lay in between. In DNA form, the CDR3 reads TGTGCCAGCGGTAGGGGGGTCTACTACGAGCAGTACTTC. It specifies CASGRGVYYEQYF.

V is TRBV29-1 and J is TRBJ1-2; tentative D call: TRBD1 (5 bases). V dropped 5 bases and J dropped 2 bases, with 15 bases sitting between them. This CDR3 has 14 residues. Germline CDR1 reads SQVTM; CDR2 reads ANQGSEA. CDR3 nucleotides: TGCAGCGTTCCCCCCGGGACGGGAAACTATGGCTACACCTTC. Protein product: CSVPPGTGNYGYTF.

The J gene is TRBJ2-5, the V gene TRBV11-2; the D is unclear. CDR3 length equals 15 residues. The germline V and J ends were trimmed by 3 bases and 4 bases, with 15 bases remaining between them. Germline V gene data show CDR1 as SGHAT and CDR2 as FQNNGV. CDR3 DNA sequence: TGTGCCAGCAGCTTTGATATGTGGGTAGGAGAGACCCAGTACTTC. It specifies CASSFDMWVGETQYF.

The chain uses TRBV7-8 and TRBJ2-3; 9 nucleotides line up with TRBD2. The CDR3 runs to 16 residues. V was clipped by 2 bases and J by 7 bases; unmatched bases: 10. Germline loops: CDR1 SGHVS, CDR2 FQNEAQ. The CDR3 protein is CASSLPRLAAANTQYF. CDR3 bases: TGTGCCAGCAGCTTACCCCGACTAGCGGCGGCGAATACGCAGTATTTT.

The rearrangement links TRBV3-1 to TRBJ2-7; the D gene could be TRBD1 or TRBD2 (6 bases each). V was shortened by 4 bases and J by 7 bases, with 14 bases between the two germline ends. The germline V gene has CDR1 LGHDT and CDR2 YNNKEL (reference sequence). This CDR3 has 13 residues. Here the CDR3 reads CASSPRLGGEQYF. DNA for the CDR3: TGTGCCAGCAGCCCTCGACTAGGGGGGGAGCAGTACTTC.

This clonotype was observed a few times. The chain has TRBV7-9 and TRBJ1-6, with D uncertain. With 4 bases removed from V and 4 bases from J, the gap between germline ends came to 14 bases. The CDR3 spans 16 residues. Germline-derived CDR1 and CDR2 are SEHNR and FQNEAQ (reference sequence). CDR3 bases: TGTGCCAGCAGCTCCATGGGTGGCAGATATAATTCACCCCTCCACTTT. Translated: CASSSMGGRYNSPLHF. The entire variable domain, with the rest obtained from reference TRBV7-9 and TRBJ1-6, is as follows: DTGVSQNPRHKITKRGQNVTFRCDPISEHNRLYWYRQTLGQGPEFLTYFQNEAQLEKSRLLSDRFSAERPKGSFSTLEIQRTEQGDSAMYLCASSSMGGRYNSPLHFGNGTRLTVT.

The V call is TRBV4-1, the J call TRBJ2-2; possible D gene TRBD1, 6 bases. V lost 2 bases, J lost 0 bases, and 13 bases lay in between. The CDR3 is 17 residues long. Germline V CDR1 and CDR2: MGHRA, YSYEKL. The CDR3 here is CASSQRQVSSNTGELFF. The DNA of the CDR3 is TGCGCCAGCAGCCAAAGACAGGTTTCTTCGAACACCGGGGAGCTGTTTTTT.

The sample holds many counts of this clonotype. V usage is TRBV4-2 and J usage is TRBJ2-7; TRBD2 agrees at 11 bases. V gave up 0 bases and J gave up 13 bases; unmatched junction bases: 14. The CDR3 totals 16 residues. Germline V gene lookup returns CDR1 LGHNA and CDR2 YNFKEQ. The DNA of the CDR3 is TGTGCCAGCAGCCAAGAAGAGTTACTAGCGGGAGTACCGGTTTACTTC. This translates into CASSQEELLAGVPVYF.

The table lists this clonotype with a few counts. V gene TRBV12-3 or TRBV12-4 combines with J gene TRBJ1-5, with D tentatively TRBD1 (5 bases). CDR3 length equals 14 residues. Trimming stripped 3 bases from V and 3 bases from J, with 9 bases between. This CDR3 is CASSFSGNNQPQHF. CDR3 coding DNA: TGTGCCAGCAGTTTTTCAGGGAACAATCAGCCCCAGCATTTT.

V is TRBV5-4 and J is TRBJ1-2, with 9 bases that match TRBD1. This CDR3 contains 15 residues. CDR1 SGHNT and CDR2 YYREEE come from the germline V gene (reference sequence). Trimming took 4 bases from V and 3 from J; bases not matched to a gene: 7. The CDR3 sequence is CASSPGQGYDYGYTF. The CDR3 DNA reads as TGTGCCAGCAGCCCAGGACAGGGGTACGACTATGGCTACACCTTC.

There are many counts of this clonotype. The rearrangement uses TRBV27 and TRBJ2-3; possible D gene TRBD2, 5 bases. Trimming removed 5 bases from V and 5 bases from J, with 17 bases in between. This CDR3 contains 15 residues. CDR1 is MNHEY, CDR2 SMNVEV, per germline (reference sequence). CDR3 bases: TGTGCCAGCAGTCTTACCCATTCCGGAGGAGATACGCAGTATTTT. Its translation is CASSLTHSGGDTQYF.

This clonotype was recorded a few times. This chain links TRBV7-2 with TRBJ1-1; unclear D gene. Trimming took off 6 bases at V and 1 base at J, with 9 bases between the two ends. The CDR3 has 13 amino acids. Germline V gene sequence: CDR1 SGHTA, CDR2 FQGNSA. The CDR3 coding sequence is TGTGCCAGCAGTCGGAAGCCGAACACTGAAGCTTTCTTT. Translation: CASSRKPNTEAFF.

The chain employs TRBV20-1 and TRBJ1-2; 8 bases match TRBD1. CDR3 length: 12 amino acids. Germline lookup yields CDR1 DFQATT and CDR2 SNEGSKA (reference sequence). J was trimmed by 7 bases and V by 3 bases; bases with no gene match: 4. The CDR3 DNA reads as TGCAGTGCTAGCCCAGGGGGCTCTGGCTACACCTTC. Encoded protein: CSASPGGSGYTF.

This clonotype was detected ten times or more. The chain links TRBV7-3 to TRBJ2-5, with 11 bases identical to TRBD2. Looked up from germline, CDR1 is SGHTA and CDR2 is FQGTGA. With 4 bases clipped from V and 12 bases from J, the junction kept 7 bases outside the gene matches. This CDR3 has 13 residues. The CDR3 is CASSSGTSGPKYF. In nucleotides, the CDR3 is TGTGCCAGCAGCTCCGGGACTAGCGGTCCCAAGTACTTC.

This clonotype has more than one count but fewer than ten. The chain uses TRBV7-3 and TRBJ1-1, with D unclear. The germline CDR1 and CDR2 sequences are SGHTA and FQGTGA. The CDR3 contains 14 residues. With 5 bases removed from V and 1 base from J, the gap between germline ends came to 11 bases. The CDR3 region has the DNA TGTGCCAGCAGCGAGGGTGGCACGAACACTGAAGCTTTCTTT. It encodes CASSEGGTNTEAFF.

There are a few counts of this clonotype. This chain connects TRBV30 to TRBJ1-1, with D possibly being TRBD1 (5 bases). The CDR3 is 11 residues long. Deletions cut 5 bases from V and 7 bases from J, with 11 bases between. Looked up from germline, CDR1 is GTSNPN and CDR2 is SVGIG (reference sequence). DNA for the CDR3: TGTGCCTGGGGAGGGGTTCGTGAAGCTTTCTTT. Protein sequence: CAWGGVREAFF.